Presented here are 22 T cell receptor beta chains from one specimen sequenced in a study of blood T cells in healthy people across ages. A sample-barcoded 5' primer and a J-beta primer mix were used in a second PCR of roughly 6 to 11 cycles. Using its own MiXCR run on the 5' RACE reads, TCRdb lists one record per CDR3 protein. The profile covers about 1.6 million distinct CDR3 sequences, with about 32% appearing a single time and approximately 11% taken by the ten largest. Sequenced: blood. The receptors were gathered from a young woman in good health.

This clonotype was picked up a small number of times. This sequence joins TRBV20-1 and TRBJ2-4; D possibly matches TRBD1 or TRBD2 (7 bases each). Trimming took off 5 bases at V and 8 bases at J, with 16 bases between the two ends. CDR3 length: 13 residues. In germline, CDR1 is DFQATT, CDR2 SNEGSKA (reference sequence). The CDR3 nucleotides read TGCAGTGCTGGGGGGGCACAGGGGCACATTCAGTACTTC. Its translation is CSAGGAQGHIQYF.

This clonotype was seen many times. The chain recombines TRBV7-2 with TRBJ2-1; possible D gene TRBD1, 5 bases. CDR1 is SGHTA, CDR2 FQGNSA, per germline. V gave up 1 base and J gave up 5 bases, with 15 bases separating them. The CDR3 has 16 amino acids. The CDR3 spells CASSLGVADNNNEQFF. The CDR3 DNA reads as TGTGCCAGCAGCTTAGGAGTTGCGGACAACAACAATGAGCAGTTCTTC.

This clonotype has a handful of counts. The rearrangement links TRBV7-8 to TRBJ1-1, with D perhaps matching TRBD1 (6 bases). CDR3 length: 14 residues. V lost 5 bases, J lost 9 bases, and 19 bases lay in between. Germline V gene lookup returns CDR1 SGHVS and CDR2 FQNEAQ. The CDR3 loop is CASSTRRDTLQAFF. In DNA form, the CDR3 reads TGTGCCAGCAGCACACGGCGGGACACTCTCCAAGCTTTCTTT.

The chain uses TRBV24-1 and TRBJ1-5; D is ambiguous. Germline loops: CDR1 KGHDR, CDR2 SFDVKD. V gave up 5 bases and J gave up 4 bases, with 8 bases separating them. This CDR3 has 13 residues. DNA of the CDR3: TGTGCCACCAGTGGACACAGTAATCAGCCCCAGCATTTT. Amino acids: CATSGHSNQPQHF.

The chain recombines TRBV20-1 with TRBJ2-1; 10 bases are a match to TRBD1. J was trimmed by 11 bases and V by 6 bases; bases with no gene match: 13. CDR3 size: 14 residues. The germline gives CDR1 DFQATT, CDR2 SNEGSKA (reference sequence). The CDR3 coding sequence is TGCAGTGCAACCGGGGACAGGGGTGGCCTAAAGCAGTTCTTC. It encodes CSATGDRGGLKQFF.

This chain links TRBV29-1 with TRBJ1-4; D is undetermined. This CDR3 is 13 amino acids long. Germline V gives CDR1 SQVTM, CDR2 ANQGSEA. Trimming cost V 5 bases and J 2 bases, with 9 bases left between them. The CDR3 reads CSVKEWTNEKLFF. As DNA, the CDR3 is TGCAGCGTTAAGGAGTGGACTAATGAAAAACTGTTTTTT.

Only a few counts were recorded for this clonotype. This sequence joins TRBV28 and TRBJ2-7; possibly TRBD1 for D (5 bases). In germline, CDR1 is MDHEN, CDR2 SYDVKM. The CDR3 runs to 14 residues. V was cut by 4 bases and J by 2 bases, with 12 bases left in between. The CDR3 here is CASSWNDRPYEQYF. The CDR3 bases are TGTGCCAGCAGTTGGAATGACAGACCCTACGAGCAGTACTTC. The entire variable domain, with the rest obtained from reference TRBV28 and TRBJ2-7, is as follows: DVKVTQSSRYLVKRTGEKVFLECVQDMDHENMFWYRQDPGLGLRLIYFSYDVKMKEKGDIPEGYSVSREKKERFSLILESASTNQTSMYLCASSWNDRPYEQYFGPGTRLTVT.

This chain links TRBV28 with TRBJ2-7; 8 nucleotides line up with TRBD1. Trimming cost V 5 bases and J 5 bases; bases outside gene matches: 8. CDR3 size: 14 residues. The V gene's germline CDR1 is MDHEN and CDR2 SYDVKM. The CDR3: CASSPRDRGDEQYF. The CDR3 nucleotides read TGTGCCAGCAGTCCCCGAGACAGGGGTGACGAGCAGTACTTC.

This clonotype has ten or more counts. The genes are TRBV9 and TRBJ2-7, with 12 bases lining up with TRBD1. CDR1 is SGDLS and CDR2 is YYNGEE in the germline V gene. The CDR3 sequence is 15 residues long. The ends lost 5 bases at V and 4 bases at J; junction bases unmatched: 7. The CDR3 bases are TGTGCCAGCAGTGCGGGGACAGGGGGCATTTACGAGCAGTACTTC. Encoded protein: CASSAGTGGIYEQYF.

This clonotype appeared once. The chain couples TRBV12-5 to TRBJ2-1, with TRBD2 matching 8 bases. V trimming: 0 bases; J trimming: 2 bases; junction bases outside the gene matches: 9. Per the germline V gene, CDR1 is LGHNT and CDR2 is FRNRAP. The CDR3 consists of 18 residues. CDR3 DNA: TGTGCTAGTGGTTTGGTACTAGCGGAGACGATAACCTACAATGAGCAGTTCTTC. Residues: CASGLVLAETITYNEQFF.

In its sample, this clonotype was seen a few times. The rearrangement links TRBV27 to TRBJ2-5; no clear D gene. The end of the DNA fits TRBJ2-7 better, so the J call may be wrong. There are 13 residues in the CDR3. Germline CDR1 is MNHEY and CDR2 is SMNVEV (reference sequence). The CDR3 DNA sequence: TGTGCCAGCAGTTTTAAACAGCCCTACGAGCAGTACTTC. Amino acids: CASSFKQPYEQYF.

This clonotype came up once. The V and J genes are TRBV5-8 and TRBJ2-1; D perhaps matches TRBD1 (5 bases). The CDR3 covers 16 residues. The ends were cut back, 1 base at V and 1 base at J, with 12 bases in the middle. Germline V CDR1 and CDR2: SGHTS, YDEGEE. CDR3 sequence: CASSLRQRLSYNEQFF. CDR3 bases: TGTGCCAGCAGCTTGCGACAGCGACTTTCCTACAATGAGCAGTTCTTC.

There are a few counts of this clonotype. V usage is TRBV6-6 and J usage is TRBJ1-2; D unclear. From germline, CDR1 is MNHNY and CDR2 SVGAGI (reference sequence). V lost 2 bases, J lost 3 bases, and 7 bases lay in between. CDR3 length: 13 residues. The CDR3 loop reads CASSYRTDYGYTF. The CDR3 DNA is TGTGCCAGCAGTTACCGAACAGACTATGGCTACACCTTC.

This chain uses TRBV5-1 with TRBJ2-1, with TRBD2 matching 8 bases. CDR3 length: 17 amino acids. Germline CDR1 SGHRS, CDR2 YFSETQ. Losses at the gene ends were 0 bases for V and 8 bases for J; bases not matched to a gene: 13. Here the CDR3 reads CASSLANRVTSVHEQFF. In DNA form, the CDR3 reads TGCGCCAGCAGCTTGGCCAATCGCGTGACTAGCGTTCATGAGCAGTTCTTC.

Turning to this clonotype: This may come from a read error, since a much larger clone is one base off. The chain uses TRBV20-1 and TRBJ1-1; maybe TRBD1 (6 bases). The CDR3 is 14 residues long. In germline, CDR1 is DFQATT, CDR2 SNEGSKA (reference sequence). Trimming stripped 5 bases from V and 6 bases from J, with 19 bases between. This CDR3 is CSAEAGHSNAEAFF. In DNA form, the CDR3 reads TGCAGTGCTGAAGCGGGACATAGTAACGCTGAAGCTTTCTTT.

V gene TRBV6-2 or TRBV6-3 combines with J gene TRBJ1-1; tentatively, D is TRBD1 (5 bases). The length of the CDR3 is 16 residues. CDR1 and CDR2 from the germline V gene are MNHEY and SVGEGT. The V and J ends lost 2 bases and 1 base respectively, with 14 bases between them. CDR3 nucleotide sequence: TGTGCCAGCAGTTACGGTAGGGGAGGGGAGAACACTGAAGCTTTCTTT. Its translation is CASSYGRGGENTEAFF.

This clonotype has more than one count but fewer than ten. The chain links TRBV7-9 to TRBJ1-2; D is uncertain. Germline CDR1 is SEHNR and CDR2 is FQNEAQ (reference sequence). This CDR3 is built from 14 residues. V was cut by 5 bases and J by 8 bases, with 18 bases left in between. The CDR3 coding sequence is TGTGCCAGCAGCCCAGTGGACCGCCGGGGAGGCTACACCTTC. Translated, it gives CASSPVDRRGGYTF.

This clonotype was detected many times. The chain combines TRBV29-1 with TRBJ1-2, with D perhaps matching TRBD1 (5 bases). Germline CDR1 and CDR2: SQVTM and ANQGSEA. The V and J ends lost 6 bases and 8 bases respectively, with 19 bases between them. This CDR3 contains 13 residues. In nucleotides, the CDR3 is TGCAGCGTCCCACAGGAGTCAGCTAGCGGCTACACCTTC. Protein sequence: CSVPQESASGYTF. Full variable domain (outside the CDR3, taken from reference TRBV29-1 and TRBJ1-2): SAVISQKPSRDICQRGTSLTIQCQVDSQVTMMFWYRQQPGQSLTLIATANQGSEATYESGFVIDKFPISRPNLTFSTLTVSNMSPEDSSIYLCSVPQESASGYTFGSGTRLTVV.

CDR3 protein: CASSSPRIRPNEQFF. In DNA, the CDR3 is TGTGCCAGCAGTTCTCCGCGGATCCGCCCGAATGAGCAGTTCTTC. The chain employs TRBV28 and TRBJ2-1; D not certain. Trimming cost V 4 bases and J 7 bases, with 17 bases left between them. CDR3 length equals 15 residues. Germline V gene data show CDR1 as MDHEN and CDR2 as SYDVKM.

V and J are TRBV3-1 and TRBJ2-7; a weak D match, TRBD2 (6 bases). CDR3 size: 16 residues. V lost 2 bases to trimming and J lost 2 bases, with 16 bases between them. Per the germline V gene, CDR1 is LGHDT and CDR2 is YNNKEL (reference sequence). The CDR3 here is CASSQTPGLATYEQYF. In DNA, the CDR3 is TGTGCCAGCAGCCAAACCCCAGGTCTAGCGACCTACGAGCAGTACTTC.

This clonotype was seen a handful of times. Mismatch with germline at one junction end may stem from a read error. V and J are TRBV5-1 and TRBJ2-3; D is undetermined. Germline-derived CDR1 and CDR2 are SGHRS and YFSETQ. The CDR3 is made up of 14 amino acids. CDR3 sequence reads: CASSLETATDAQYF. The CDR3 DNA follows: TGCGCCAGCAGCTTGGAAACTGCTACAGATGCGCAGTATTTT.

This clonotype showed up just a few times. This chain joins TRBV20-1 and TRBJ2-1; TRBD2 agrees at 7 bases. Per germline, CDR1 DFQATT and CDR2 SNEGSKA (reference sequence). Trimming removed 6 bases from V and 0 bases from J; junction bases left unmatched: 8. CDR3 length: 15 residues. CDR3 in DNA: TGCAGTGCGGAACTTAGCGGGCTCTCCTACAATGAGCAGTTCTTC. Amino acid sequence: CSAELSGLSYNEQFF.